Detailed here is one T cell receptor beta chain. Its antigen remains unknown. This sample was taken from a study of cytomegalovirus exposure and HLA in healthy donors. V trimming: 5 bases; J trimming: 8 bases; junction bases outside the gene matches: 11. Germline lookup yields CDR1 PRHDT and CDR2 FYEKMQ (reference sequence). CDR3 length: 17 residues. TCRdb's table, derived via immunoSEQ multiplex PCR, lists solely in-frame clones and lacks some. The table has 140,000 to 150,000 clones, about 94% seen once. Study findings and constraints: With high specificity and sensitivity, the classifier reportedly diagnosed cytomegalovirus status.

This clonotype was sampled from a man younger than 35 in good health and CMV-seropositive. The chain is built from TRBV13 and TRBJ2-1, with 14 bases matching TRBD2. Sample: PBMCs. In DNA form, the CDR3 reads TGTGCCAGCAGCCCCGATGGGACTAGCGGGAGTGTGGATGAGCAGTTCTTC. Encoded protein: CASSPDGTSGSVDEQFF.